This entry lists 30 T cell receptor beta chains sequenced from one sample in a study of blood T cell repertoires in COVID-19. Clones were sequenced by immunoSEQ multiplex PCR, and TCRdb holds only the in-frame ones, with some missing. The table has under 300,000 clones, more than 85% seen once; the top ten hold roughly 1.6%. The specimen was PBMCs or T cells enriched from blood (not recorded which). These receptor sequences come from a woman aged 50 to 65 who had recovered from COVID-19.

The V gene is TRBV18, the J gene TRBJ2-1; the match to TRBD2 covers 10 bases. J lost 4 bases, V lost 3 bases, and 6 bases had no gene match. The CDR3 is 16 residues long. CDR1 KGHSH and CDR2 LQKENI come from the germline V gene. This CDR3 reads CASSPRGLAAYNEQFF. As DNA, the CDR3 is TGTGCCAGCTCACCGCGAGGACTAGCGGCTTACAATGAGCAGTTCTTC. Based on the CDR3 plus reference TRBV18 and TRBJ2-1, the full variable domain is NAGVMQNPRHLVRRRGQEARLRCSPMKGHSHVYWYRQLPEEGLKFMVYLQKENIIDESGMPKERFSAEFPKEGPSILRIQQVVRGDSAAYFCASSPRGLAAYNEQFFGPGTRLTVL.

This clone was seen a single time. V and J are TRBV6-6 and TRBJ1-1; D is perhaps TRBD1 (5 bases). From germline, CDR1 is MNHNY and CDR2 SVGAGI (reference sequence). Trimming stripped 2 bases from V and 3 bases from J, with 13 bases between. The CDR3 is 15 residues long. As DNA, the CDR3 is TGTGCCAGCAGTTACGTCGACGGGGGTGACACTGAAGCTTTCTTT. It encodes CASSYVDGGDTEAFF.

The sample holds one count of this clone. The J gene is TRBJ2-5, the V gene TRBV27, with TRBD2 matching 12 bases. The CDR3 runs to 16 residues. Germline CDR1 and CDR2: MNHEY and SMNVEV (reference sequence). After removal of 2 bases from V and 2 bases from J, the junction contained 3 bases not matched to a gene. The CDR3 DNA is TGTGCCAGCAGTTTACGCGGGACTAGCGGGCAAGAGACCCAGTACTTC. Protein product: CASSLRGTSGQETQYF.

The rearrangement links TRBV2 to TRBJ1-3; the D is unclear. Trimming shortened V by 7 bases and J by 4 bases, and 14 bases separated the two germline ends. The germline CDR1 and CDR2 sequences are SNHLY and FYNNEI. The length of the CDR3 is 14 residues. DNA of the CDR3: TGTGCCAGCACTGAGCGGTCGTGGGGAAACACCATATATTTT. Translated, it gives CASTERSWGNTIYF. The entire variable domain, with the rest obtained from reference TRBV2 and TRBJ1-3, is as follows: EPEVTQTPSHQVTQMGQEVILRCVPISNHLYFYWYRQILGQKVEFLVSFYNNEISEKSEIFDDQFSVERPDGSNFTLKIRSTKLEDSAMYFCASTERSWGNTIYFGEGSWLTVV.

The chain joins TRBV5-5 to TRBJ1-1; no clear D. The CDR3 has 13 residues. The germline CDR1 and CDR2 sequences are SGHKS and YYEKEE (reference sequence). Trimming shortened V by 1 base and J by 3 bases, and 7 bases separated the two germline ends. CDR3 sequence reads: CASSLSSDTEAFF. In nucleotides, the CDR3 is TGTGCCAGCAGCTTGTCCTCGGACACTGAAGCTTTCTTT. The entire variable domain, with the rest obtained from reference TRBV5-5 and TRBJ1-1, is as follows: DAGVTQSPTHLIKTRGQQVTLRCSPISGHKSVSWYQQVLGQGPQFIFQYYEKEERGRGNFPDRFSARQFPNYSSELNVNALLLGDSALYLCASSLSSDTEAFFGQGTRLTVV.

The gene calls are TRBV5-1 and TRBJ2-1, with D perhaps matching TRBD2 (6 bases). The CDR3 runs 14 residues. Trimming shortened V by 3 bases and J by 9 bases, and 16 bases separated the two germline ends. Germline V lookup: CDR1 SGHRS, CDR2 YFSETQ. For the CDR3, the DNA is TGCGCCAGCAGCTCCCTCGGAGGGGAAGGTGAGCAGTTCTTC. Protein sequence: CASSSLGGEGEQFF. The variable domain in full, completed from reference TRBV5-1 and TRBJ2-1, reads KAGVTQTPRYLIKTRGQQVTLSCSPISGHRSVSWYQQTPGQGLQFLFEYFSETQRNKGNFPGRFSGRQFSNSRSEMNVSTLELGDSALYLCASSSLGGEGEQFFGPGTRLTVL.

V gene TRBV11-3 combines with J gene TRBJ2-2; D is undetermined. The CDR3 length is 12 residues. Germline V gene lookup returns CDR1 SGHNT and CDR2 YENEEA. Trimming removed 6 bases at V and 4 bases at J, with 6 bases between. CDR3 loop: CASRSSTGELFF. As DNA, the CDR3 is TGTGCCAGCAGATCTAGCACCGGGGAGCTGTTTTTT.

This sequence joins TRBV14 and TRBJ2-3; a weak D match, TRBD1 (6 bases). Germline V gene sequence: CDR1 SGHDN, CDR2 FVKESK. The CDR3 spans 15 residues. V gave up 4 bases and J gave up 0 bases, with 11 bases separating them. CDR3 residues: CASSPTGHSTDTQYF. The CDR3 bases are TGTGCCAGCAGCCCCACGGGACACAGCACAGATACGCAGTATTTT.

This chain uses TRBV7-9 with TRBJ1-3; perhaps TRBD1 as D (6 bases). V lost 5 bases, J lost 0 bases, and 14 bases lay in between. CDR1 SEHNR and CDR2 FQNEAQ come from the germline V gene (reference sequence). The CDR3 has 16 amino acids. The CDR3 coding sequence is TGTGCCAGCAGCCTGGACAGCTCCATCTCTGGAAACACCATATATTTT. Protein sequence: CASSLDSSISGNTIYF.

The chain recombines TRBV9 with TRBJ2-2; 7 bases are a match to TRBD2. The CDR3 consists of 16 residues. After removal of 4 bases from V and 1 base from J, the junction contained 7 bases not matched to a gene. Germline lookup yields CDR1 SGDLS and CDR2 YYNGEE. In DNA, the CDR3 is TGTGCCAGCAGCTCCCGGGGGGATTTGAACACCGGGGAGCTGTTTTTT. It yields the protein CASSSRGDLNTGELFF. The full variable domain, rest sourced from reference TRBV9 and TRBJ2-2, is DSGVTQTPKHLITATGQRVTLRCSPRSGDLSVYWYQQSLDQGLQFLIQYYNGEERAKGNILERFSAQQFPDLHSELNLSSLELGDSALYFCASSSRGDLNTGELFFGEGSRLTVL.

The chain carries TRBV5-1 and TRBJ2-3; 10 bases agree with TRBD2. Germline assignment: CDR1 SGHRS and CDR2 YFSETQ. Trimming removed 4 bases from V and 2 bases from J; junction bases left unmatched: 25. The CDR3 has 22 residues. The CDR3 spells CASSPTRQGKFSGRSNTDTQYF. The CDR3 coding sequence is TGCGCCAGCAGCCCCACCCGACAGGGTAAATTTAGCGGGAGGTCGAACACAGATACGCAGTATTTT.

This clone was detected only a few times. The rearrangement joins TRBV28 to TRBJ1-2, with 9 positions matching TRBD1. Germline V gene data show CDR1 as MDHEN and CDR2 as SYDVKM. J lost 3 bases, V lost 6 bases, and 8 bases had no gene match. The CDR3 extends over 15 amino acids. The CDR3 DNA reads TGTGCCAGCAGACCGGGGGGGACAGGGCACTATGGCTACACCTTC. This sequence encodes CASRPGGTGHYGYTF.

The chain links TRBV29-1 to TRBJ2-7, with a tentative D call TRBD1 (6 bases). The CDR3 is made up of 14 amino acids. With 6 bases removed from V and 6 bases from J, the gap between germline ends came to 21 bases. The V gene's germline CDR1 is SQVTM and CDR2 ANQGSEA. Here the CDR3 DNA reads TGCAGCGTCATCGGACAGCACGGTCTTAGCGAGCAGTACTTC. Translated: CSVIGQHGLSEQYF.

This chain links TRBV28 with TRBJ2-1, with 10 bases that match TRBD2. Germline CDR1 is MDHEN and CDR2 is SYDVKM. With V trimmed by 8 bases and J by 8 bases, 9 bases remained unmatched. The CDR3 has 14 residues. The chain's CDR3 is CASQTSGAIHEQFF. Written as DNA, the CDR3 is TGTGCCAGCCAAACTAGCGGGGCCATCCATGAGCAGTTCTTC.

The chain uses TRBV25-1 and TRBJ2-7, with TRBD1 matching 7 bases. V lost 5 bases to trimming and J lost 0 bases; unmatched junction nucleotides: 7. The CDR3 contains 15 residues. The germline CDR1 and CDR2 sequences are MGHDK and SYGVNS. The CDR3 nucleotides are TGTGCCAGCAGTCCTATCCGGGACAGCTCCTACGAGCAGTACTTC. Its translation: CASSPIRDSSYEQYF.

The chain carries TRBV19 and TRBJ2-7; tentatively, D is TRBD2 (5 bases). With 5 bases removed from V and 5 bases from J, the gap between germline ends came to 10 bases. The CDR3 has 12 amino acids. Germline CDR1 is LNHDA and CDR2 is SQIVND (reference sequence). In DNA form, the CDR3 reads TGTGCCAGTAGTCGCTTCGGGGACGAGCAGTACTTC. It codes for CASSRFGDEQYF.

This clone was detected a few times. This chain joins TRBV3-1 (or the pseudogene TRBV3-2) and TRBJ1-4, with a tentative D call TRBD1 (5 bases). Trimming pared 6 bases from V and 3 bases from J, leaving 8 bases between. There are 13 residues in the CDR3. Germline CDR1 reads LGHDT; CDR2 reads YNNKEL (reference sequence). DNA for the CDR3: TGTGCCAGCAGAAGGACACCTAATGAAAAACTGTTTTTT. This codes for CASRRTPNEKLFF.

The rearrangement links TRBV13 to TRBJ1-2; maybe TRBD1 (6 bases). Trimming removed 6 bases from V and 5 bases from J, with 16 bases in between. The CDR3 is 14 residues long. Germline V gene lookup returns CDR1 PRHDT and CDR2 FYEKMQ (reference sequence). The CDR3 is CASRSRGDLYGYTF. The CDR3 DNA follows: TGTGCCAGCAGGAGCAGGGGCGATTTATATGGCTACACCTTC.

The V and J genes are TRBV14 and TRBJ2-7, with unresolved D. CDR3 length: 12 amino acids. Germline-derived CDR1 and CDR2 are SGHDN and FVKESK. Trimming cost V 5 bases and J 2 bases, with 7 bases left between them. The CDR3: CASSVVPYEQYF. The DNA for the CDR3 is TGTGCCAGCAGCGTCGTCCCCTACGAGCAGTACTTC.

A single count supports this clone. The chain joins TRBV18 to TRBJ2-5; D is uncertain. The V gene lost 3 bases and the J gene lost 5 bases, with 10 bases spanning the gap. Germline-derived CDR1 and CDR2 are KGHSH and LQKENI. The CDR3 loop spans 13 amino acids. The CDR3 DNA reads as TGTGCCAGCTCACCGCGGTGGTCGGAGACCCAGTACTTC. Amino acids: CASSPRWSETQYF.

This chain's CDR3 is CASSPTLRRASGTDEQFF. CDR3 in DNA: TGTGCCAGCAGCCCTACCCTCCGGCGGGCTAGCGGGACGGATGAGCAGTTCTTC. V gene TRBV11-2 combines with J gene TRBJ2-1; TRBD2 aligns across 9 bases. V lost 5 bases and J lost 8; bases outside the gene matches: 19. Germline loops: CDR1 SGHAT, CDR2 FQNNGV. The CDR3 contains 18 residues.

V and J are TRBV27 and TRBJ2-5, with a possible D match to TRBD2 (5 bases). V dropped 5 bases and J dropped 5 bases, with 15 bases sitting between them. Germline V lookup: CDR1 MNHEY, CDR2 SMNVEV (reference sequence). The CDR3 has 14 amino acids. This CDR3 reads CASSTRRNEETQYF. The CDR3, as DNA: TGTGCCAGCAGTACTAGAAGAAACGAGGAGACCCAGTACTTC.

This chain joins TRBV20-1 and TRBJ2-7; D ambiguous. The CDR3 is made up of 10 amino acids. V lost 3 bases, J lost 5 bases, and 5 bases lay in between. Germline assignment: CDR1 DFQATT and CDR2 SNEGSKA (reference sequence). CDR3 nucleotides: TGCAGTGCTAGCCGGGACGAGCAGTACTTC. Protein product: CSASRDEQYF.

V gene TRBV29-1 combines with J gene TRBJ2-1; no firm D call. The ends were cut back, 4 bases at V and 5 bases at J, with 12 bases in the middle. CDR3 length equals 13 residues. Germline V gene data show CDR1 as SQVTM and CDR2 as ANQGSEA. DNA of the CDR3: TGCAGCGTTGCCGCAGCGAGAAACAATGAGCAGTTCTTC. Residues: CSVAAARNNEQFF.

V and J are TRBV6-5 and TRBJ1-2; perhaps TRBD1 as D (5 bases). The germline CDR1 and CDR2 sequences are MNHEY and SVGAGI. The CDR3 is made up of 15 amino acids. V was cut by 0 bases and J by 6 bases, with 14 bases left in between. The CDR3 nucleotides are TGTGCCAGCAGTTACTCCCAGGGAAAAAGAAATGGCTACACCTTC. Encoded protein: CASSYSQGKRNGYTF.

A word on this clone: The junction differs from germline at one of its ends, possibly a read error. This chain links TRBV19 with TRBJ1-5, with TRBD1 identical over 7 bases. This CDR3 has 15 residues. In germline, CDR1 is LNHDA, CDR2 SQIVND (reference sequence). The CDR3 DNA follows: TGTGCCAGTAGGATAGAGGGGGCTAGCAATCAGCCCCAGCATTTT. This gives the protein CASRIEGASNQPQHF. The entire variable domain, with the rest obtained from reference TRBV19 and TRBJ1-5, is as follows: DGGITQSPKYLFRKEGQNVTLSCEQNLNHDAMYWYRQDPGQGLRLIYYSQIVNDFQKGDIAEGYSVSREKKESFPLTVTSAQKNPTAFYLCASRIEGASNQPQHFGDGTRLSIL.

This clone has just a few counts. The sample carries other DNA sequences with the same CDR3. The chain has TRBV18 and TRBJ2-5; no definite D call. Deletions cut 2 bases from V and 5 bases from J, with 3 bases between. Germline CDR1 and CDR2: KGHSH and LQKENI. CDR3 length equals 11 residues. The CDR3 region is CASSPEETQYF. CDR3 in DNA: TGTGCCAGCTCACCAGAGGAGACCCAGTACTTC.

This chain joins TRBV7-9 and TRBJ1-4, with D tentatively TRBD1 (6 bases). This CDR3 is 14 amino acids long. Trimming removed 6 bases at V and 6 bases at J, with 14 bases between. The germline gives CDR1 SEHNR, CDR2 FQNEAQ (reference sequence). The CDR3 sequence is CASRSGENDEKLFF. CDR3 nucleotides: TGTGCCAGCAGATCAGGGGAAAATGATGAAAAACTGTTTTTT.

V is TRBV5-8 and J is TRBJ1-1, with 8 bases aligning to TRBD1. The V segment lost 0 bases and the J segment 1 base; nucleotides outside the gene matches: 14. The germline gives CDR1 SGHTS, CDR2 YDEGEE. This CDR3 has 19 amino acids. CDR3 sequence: CASSLGDTRGRRSNTEAFF. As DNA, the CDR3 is TGTGCCAGCAGCTTGGGGGACACCAGGGGGCGCCGATCGAACACTGAAGCTTTCTTT. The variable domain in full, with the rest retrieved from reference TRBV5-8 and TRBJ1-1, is EAGVTQSPTHLIKTRGQQATLRCSPISGHTSVYWYQQALGLGLQFLLWYDEGEERNRGNFPPRFSGRQFPNYSSELNVNALELEDSALYLCASSLGDTRGRRSNTEAFFGQGTRLTVV.

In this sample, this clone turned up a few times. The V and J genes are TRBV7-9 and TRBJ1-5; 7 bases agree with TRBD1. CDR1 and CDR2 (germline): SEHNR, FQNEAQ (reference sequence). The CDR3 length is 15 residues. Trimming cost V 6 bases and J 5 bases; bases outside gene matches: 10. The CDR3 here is CASSSGTAEYQPQHF. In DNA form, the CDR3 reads TGTGCCAGCAGTTCCGGGACAGCAGAGTATCAGCCCCAGCATTTT. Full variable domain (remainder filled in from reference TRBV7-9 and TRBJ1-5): DTGVSQNPRHKITKRGQNVTFRCDPISEHNRLYWYRQTLGQGPEFLTYFQNEAQLEKSRLLSDRFSAERPKGSFSTLEIQRTEQGDSAMYLCASSSGTAEYQPQHFGDGTRLSIL.